This T cell receptor (beta chain) was documented in a study of T cell responses to AZD1222 COVID-19 vaccine. CDR1 and CDR2 (germline): SGHRS, YFSETQ. The germline V and J ends were trimmed by 5 bases and 1 base, with 13 bases remaining between them. The CDR3 is made up of 14 amino acids. The assay was immunoSEQ multiplex PCR, and TCRdb's table has in-frame clones only and misses some. There are about 200,000 clones in the sample; roughly 91% occur only once, and roughly 1% lies in the top ten. General study results and limits: Every sample of the repertoires postdated the peak T cell response. Baseline seropositivity characterized only six or seven AZD1222 recipients. White British ancestry dominated among donors, who included more females, and clonal diversity was possibly underestimated. Vaccination with two AZD1222 doses was followed by a rise in Spike-specific TCR breadth and depth.

This clone was counted once. Its antigen remains unknown. This sequence originates from an adult in good health. The material sequenced was peripheral blood, taken on day 0 of MenACWY control vaccination. This chain links TRBV5-1 with TRBJ2-7; weak D call: TRBD1 (7 bases). The CDR3 region has the DNA TGCGCCAGCAGTCGGGGGACAGTGTCCTACGAGCAGTACTTC. Translation: CASSRGTVSYEQYF. Full variable domain (rest looked up from reference TRBV5-1 and TRBJ2-7): KAGVTQTPRYLIKTRGQQVTLSCSPISGHRSVSWYQQTPGQGLQFLFEYFSETQRNKGNFPGRFSGRQFSNSRSEMNVSTLELGDSALYLCASSRGTVSYEQYFGPGTRLTVT.